The rows below give T cell receptor beta chains drawn from one sample of a study of blood T cell repertoires in COVID-19. Profiling relied on immunoSEQ multiplex PCR, and the TCRdb table lists in-frame clones only, not all of them. The table includes under 200,000 clones, roughly 82% detected once. The sample taken for sequencing was PBMCs or T cells enriched from blood (not recorded which). Receptors originate from a woman in her sixties or seventies with acute COVID-19. The CDR3 runs from the conserved cysteine through the conserved F or W. The order of the fields is J gene, V gene, clone size, D gene, CDR3 protein, CDR3 DNA. The D gene is left open where the match is weak. Size values are once, few and many counts, or a class for expanded clones, and some rows have none.

j_gene: TRBJ1-4; v_gene: TRBV7-8; abundance: -; d_gene: -; CDR3aa: CASSLKGDTTNEKLFF; CDR3nt: TGTGCCAGCAGCTTGAAGGGGGATACAACTAATGAAAAACTGTTTTTT
j_gene: TRBJ2-5; v_gene: TRBV18; abundance: -; d_gene: TRBD2; CDR3aa: CASSRTSGSLLKETQYF; CDR3nt: TGTGCCAGCTCACGAACTAGCGGGAGTCTTTTGAAGGAGACCCAGTACTTC
j_gene: TRBJ2-3; v_gene: TRBV30; abundance: -; d_gene: TRBD2; CDR3aa: CAWNRGAGVTDTQYF; CDR3nt: TGTGCCTGGAATCGAGGGGCGGGAGTAACAGATACGCAGTATTTT
j_gene: TRBJ2-5; v_gene: TRBV5-1; abundance: -; d_gene: -; CDR3aa: CASSYLPGTQETQYF; CDR3nt: TGCGCCAGCAGCTATCTCCCGGGAACCCAAGAGACCCAGTACTTC
j_gene: TRBJ1-1; v_gene: TRBV10-3; abundance: -; d_gene: -; CDR3aa: CAISQTQGRDTEAFF; CDR3nt: TGTGCCATATCACAAACGCAGGGGAGGGACACTGAAGCTTTCTTT
j_gene: TRBJ1-3; v_gene: TRBV5-5; abundance: few; d_gene: -; CDR3aa: CASSPRMTGYSGNTIYF; CDR3nt: TGTGCCAGCAGCCCTCGTATGACTGGGTACTCTGGAAACACCATATATTTT
j_gene: TRBJ1-2; v_gene: TRBV19; abundance: few; d_gene: TRBD1; CDR3aa: CASRATRGILDGYTF; CDR3nt: TGTGCCAGTAGGGCAACCAGGGGGATTTTGGATGGCTACACCTTC
j_gene: TRBJ2-7; v_gene: TRBV9; abundance: -; d_gene: TRBD2; CDR3aa: CASSATGGPYEQYF; CDR3nt: TGTGCCAGCAGCGCGACGGGGGGACCCTACGAGCAGTACTTC
j_gene: TRBJ2-3; v_gene: TRBV19; abundance: -; d_gene: TRBD2; CDR3aa: CASSITSGRAVSPDTQYF; CDR3nt: TGTGCCAGTAGTATAACTAGCGGGAGGGCGGTTAGCCCAGATACGCAGTATTTT
j_gene: TRBJ1-2; v_gene: TRBV7-2; abundance: few; d_gene: -; CDR3aa: CASSLVIGDGYTF; CDR3nt: TGTGCCAGCAGCTTAGTCATCGGGGATGGCTACACCTTC
j_gene: TRBJ2-2; v_gene: TRBV10-3; abundance: -; d_gene: TRBD2; CDR3aa: CAISERLAGGTGELFF; CDR3nt: TGTGCCATCAGTGAGAGGCTAGCGGGGGGGACCGGGGAGCTGTTTTTT
j_gene: TRBJ1-2; v_gene: TRBV5-6; abundance: once; d_gene: -; CDR3aa: CASSLGFGANYGYTF; CDR3nt: TGTGCCAGCAGCTTGGGGTTCGGGGCTAACTATGGCTACACCTTC
j_gene: TRBJ1-5; v_gene: TRBV9; abundance: -; d_gene: -; CDR3aa: CASSVDTNQPQHF; CDR3nt: TGTGCCAGCAGCGTAGATACAAATCAGCCCCAGCATTTT
j_gene: TRBJ2-1; v_gene: TRBV4-3; abundance: -; d_gene: TRBD2; CDR3aa: CASSQVRGSSYNEQFF; CDR3nt: TGCGCCAGCAGCCAAGTCCGCGGGAGCTCCTACAATGAGCAGTTCTTC
j_gene: TRBJ1-2; v_gene: TRBV12-3/TRBV12-4; abundance: -; d_gene: -; CDR3aa: CASSRPGHRGYTF; CDR3nt: TGTGCCAGCAGCCGACCGGGACATCGCGGCTACACCTTC
j_gene: TRBJ2-1; v_gene: TRBV7-8; abundance: -; d_gene: -; CDR3aa: CASSFVVEQFF; CDR3nt: TGTGCCAGCAGCTTTGTCGTGGAGCAGTTCTTC
j_gene: TRBJ2-1; v_gene: TRBV5-6; abundance: -; d_gene: -; CDR3aa: CASSLGLIRSEQFF; CDR3nt: TGTGCCAGCAGCCTAGGACTGATACGGAGTGAGCAGTTCTTC
j_gene: TRBJ2-2; v_gene: TRBV11-2; abundance: -; d_gene: TRBD2; CDR3aa: CASSLGLAGVRDTGELFF; CDR3nt: TGTGCCAGCAGCTTGGGACTAGCGGGAGTTCGGGACACCGGGGAGCTGTTTTTT
j_gene: TRBJ2-3; v_gene: TRBV5-4; abundance: once; d_gene: -; CDR3aa: CASSLPGPGTDTQYF; CDR3nt: TGTGCCAGCAGCTTGCCAGGCCCGGGCACAGATACGCAGTATTTT
j_gene: TRBJ1-5; v_gene: TRBV7-9; abundance: -; d_gene: -; CDR3aa: CASSVMAGNQPQHF; CDR3nt: TGTGCCAGCAGCGTTATGGCGGGCAATCAGCCCCAGCATTTT
j_gene: TRBJ2-5; v_gene: TRBV5-4; abundance: few; d_gene: TRBD2; CDR3aa: CASKRLAGVQETQYF; CDR3nt: TGTGCCAGCAAGAGACTAGCGGGGGTCCAAGAGACCCAGTACTTC
j_gene: TRBJ2-7; v_gene: TRBV4-2; abundance: -; d_gene: TRBD1; CDR3aa: CASSQGTGPYEQYF; CDR3nt: TGTGCCAGCAGCCAAGGGACAGGACCCTACGAGCAGTACTTC
j_gene: TRBJ1-1; v_gene: TRBV14; abundance: -; d_gene: -; CDR3aa: CASSQFTGGLGVNTEAFF; CDR3nt: TGTGCCAGCAGCCAATTCACGGGGGGCCTGGGAGTGAACACTGAAGCTTTCTTT
j_gene: TRBJ2-3; v_gene: TRBV18; abundance: -; d_gene: -; CDR3aa: CASSPPPGKGAKDTQYF; CDR3nt: TGTGCCAGCTCACCCCCCCCCGGCAAAGGGGCTAAAGATACGCAGTATTTT
j_gene: TRBJ1-4; v_gene: TRBV14; abundance: -; d_gene: -; CDR3aa: CASSRHRRLFNEKLFF; CDR3nt: TGTGCCAGCAGCCGACACAGGCGACTGTTTAATGAAAAACTGTTTTTT
j_gene: TRBJ2-1; v_gene: TRBV2; abundance: -; d_gene: TRBD2; CDR3aa: CASSLAGGPFNEQFF; CDR3nt: TGTGCCAGCAGTTTAGCGGGAGGGCCGTTCAATGAGCAGTTCTTC
j_gene: TRBJ1-1; v_gene: TRBV7-8; abundance: -; d_gene: -; CDR3aa: CASSLLQGRVISEAFF; CDR3nt: TGTGCCAGCAGCTTATTGCAGGGGCGAGTGATTTCTGAAGCTTTCTTT
j_gene: TRBJ2-1; v_gene: TRBV6-4; abundance: -; d_gene: TRBD2; CDR3aa: CASSRGGASYNEQFF; CDR3nt: TGTGCCAGCAGCCGCGGGGGGGCCTCCTACAATGAGCAGTTCTTC
j_gene: TRBJ2-7; v_gene: TRBV21-1; abundance: -; d_gene: -; CDR3aa: CASSKEATPRDEQYF; CDR3nt: TGTGCCAGCAGCAAGGAGGCTACGCCCAGAGACGAGCAGTACTTC
j_gene: TRBJ2-5; v_gene: TRBV7-2; abundance: -; d_gene: -; CDR3aa: CASSLNREETQYF; CDR3nt: TGTGCCAGCAGCTTAAATCGAGAAGAGACCCAGTACTTC
j_gene: TRBJ2-4; v_gene: TRBV29-1; abundance: -; d_gene: -; CDR3aa: CSVINGPEQYF; CDR3nt: TGCAGCGTTATTAATGGGCCGGAACAGTACTTC
j_gene: TRBJ1-5; v_gene: TRBV5-1; abundance: once; d_gene: -; CDR3aa: CASSLARPRNQPQHF; CDR3nt: TGCGCCAGCAGCTTGGCCCGACCCAGGAATCAGCCCCAGCATTTT